The clone carrying this TCR beta chain showed up just a few times. This record belongs to a study of OX40 agonist ivuxolimab in advanced cancers. This table comes from immunoSEQ multiplex PCR, and its TCRdb copy is limited to in-frame clones, with some not included. This sample has roughly 92,000 clones, with around 90% found just once. CDR1 and CDR2 from the germline V gene are SGHVS and FNYEAQ. V gave up 3 bases and J gave up 11 bases, with 15 bases separating them. The CDR3 extends over 13 amino acids. The sample in question was CD4+ or CD8+ T cells sorted from blood, obtained in a trial of the OX40 agonist ivuxolimab. This chain uses TRBV7-6 with TRBJ2-3; D may match TRBD1 or TRBD2 (5 bases each). The TCR originated in an adult with an advanced solid tumor such as melanoma, head and neck, liver or kidney cancer. The CDR3 is CASSFGGRGVQYF. The CDR3 coding sequence is TGTGCCAGCAGCTTTGGTGGAAGAGGGGTGCAGTATTTT. Full variable domain (missing parts from reference TRBV7-6 and TRBJ2-3): GAGVSQSPRYKVTKRGQDVALRCDPISGHVSLYWYRQALGQGPEFLTYFNYEAQQDKSGLPNDRFSAERPEGSISTLTIQRTEQRDSAMYRCASSFGGRGVQYFGPGTRLTVL.